This TCR beta chain was found in a study of T cell repertoires in cytomegalovirus infection. As for the study in general: The public TCR beta signatures pointed to both CMV infection and matching HLA type.

The germline V gene encodes CDR1 SGHDN and CDR2 FVKESK. The CDR3 is 16 residues long. Trimming removed 3 bases at V and 4 bases at J, with 17 bases between. One entry per CDR3 protein, called by TCRdb with MiXCR from the reads. The table has some 150,000 distinct CDR3 sequences, around 30% seen once. Findings and caveats of the study: Clonotypes of TCR beta that were HLA-C-restricted and CMV-specific dominated the ex vivo response.

With regard to this clonotype: Its antigen remains unknown.

The sequence derives from a human donor in good health (CMV status not recorded). Some clones in this sample may be carry-over from other donors' samples. Sequenced material: CD8+ T cells from cultured PBMCs, taken from culture after CMV antigen stimulation. V usage is TRBV14 and J usage is TRBJ2-3; tentatively, D is TRBD2 (5 bases). The DNA for the CDR3 is TGTGCCAGCAGCCACCGAGGGAAAGTGTGGCCAGATACGCAGTATTTT. Translation gives CASSHRGKVWPDTQYF.